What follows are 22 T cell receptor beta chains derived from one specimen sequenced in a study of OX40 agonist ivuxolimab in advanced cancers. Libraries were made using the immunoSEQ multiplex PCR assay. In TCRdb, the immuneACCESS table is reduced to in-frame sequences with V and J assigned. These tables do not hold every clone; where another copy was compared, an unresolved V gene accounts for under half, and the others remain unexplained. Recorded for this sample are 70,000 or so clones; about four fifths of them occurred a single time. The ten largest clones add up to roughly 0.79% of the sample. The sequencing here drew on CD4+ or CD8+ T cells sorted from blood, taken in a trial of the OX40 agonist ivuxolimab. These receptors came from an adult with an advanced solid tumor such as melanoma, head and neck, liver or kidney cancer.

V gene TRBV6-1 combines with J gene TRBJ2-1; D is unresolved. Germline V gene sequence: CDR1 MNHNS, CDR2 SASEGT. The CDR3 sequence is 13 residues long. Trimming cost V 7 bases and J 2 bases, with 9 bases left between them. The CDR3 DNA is TGTGCCAGCACCAATGGGGCCTACAATGAGCAGTTCTTC. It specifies CASTNGAYNEQFF.

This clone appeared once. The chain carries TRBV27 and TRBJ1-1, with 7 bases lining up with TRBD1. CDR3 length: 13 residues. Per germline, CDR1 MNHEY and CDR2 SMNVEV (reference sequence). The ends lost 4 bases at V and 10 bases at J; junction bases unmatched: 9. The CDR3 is CASSSTTGLVAFF. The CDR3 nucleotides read TGTGCCAGCAGTTCAACGACAGGGCTCGTAGCTTTCTTT.

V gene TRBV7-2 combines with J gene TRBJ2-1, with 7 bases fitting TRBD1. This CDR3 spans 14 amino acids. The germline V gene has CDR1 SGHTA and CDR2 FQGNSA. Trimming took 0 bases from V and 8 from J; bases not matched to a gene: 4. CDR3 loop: CASSLAGTVDEQFF. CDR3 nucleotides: TGTGCCAGCAGCTTAGCGGGGACAGTAGATGAGCAGTTCTTC.

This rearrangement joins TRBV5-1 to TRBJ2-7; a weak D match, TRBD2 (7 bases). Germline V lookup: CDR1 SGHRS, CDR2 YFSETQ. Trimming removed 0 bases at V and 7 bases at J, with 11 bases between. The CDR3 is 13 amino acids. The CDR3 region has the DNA TGCGCCAGCAGCTTGGGGGGAGGGACAGAGCAGTACTTC. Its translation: CASSLGGGTEQYF.

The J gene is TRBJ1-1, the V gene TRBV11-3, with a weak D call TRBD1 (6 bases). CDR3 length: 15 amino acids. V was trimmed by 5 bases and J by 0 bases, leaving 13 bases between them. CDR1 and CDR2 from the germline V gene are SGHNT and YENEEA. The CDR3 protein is CASSPKGGMNTEAFF. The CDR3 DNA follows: TGTGCCAGCAGCCCGAAGGGGGGGATGAACACTGAAGCTTTCTTT.

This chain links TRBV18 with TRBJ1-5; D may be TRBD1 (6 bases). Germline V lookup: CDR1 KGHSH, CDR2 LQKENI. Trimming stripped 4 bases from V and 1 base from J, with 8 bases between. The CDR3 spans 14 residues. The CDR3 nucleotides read TGTGCCAGCTCACTTGGGACAAGCAATCAGCCCCAGCATTTT. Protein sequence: CASSLGTSNQPQHF.

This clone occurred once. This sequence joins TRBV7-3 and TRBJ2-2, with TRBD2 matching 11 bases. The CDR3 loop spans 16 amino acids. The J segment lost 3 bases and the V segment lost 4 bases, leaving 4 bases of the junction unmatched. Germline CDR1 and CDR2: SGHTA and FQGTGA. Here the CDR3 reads CASSYLTSGDTGELFF. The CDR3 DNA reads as TGTGCCAGCAGCTATTTGACTAGCGGGGACACCGGGGAGCTGTTTTTT.

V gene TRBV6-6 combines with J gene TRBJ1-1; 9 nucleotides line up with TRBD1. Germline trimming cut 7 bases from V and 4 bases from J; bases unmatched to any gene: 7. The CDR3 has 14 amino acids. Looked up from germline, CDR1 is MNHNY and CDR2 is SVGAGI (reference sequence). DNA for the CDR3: TGTGCCAGCATTTGGGGACAGGGCGTCACTGAAGCTTTCTTT. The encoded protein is CASIWGQGVTEAFF.

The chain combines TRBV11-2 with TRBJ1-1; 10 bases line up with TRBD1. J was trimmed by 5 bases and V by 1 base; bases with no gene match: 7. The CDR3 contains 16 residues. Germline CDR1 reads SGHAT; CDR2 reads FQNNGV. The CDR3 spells CASSLGTGQGGTEAFF. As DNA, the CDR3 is TGTGCCAGCAGCTTAGGTACAGGACAGGGGGGAACTGAAGCTTTCTTT.

The CDR3 coding sequence is TGTGCCAGCAGCTTAGGAGGGGCCTTTGAAGCTTTCTTT. Translation gives CASSLGGAFEAFF. This sequence joins TRBV11-2 and TRBJ1-1; tentative D call: TRBD1 (5 bases). Trimming took off 1 base at V and 7 bases at J, with 10 bases between the two ends. The germline V gene encodes CDR1 SGHAT and CDR2 FQNNGV. The CDR3 is made up of 13 amino acids.

CDR3 DNA sequence: TGTGCCAGCAGTGACGGTGGGTTCTCTGGGGCCAACGTCCTGACTTTC. Translated: CASSDGGFSGANVLTF. The V gene is TRBV6-4, the J gene TRBJ2-6; D remains unclear. From germline, CDR1 is MRHNA and CDR2 SNTAGT. Trimming took 2 bases from V and 0 from J, leaving 8 bases between them. The CDR3 runs to 16 residues.

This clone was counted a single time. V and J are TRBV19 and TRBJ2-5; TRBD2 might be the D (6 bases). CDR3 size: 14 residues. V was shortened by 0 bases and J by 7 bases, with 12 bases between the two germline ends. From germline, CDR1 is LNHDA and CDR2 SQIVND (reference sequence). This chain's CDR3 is CASSIDARGGTQYF. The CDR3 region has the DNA TGTGCCAGTAGTATAGATGCGCGGGGAGGGACCCAGTACTTC.

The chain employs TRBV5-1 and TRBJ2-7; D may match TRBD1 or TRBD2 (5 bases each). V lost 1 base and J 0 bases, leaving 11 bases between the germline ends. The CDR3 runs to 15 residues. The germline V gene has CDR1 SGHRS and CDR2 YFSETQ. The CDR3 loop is CASSLNGAYSYEQYF. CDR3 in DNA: TGCGCCAGCAGCTTGAACGGGGCCTACTCCTACGAGCAGTACTTC.

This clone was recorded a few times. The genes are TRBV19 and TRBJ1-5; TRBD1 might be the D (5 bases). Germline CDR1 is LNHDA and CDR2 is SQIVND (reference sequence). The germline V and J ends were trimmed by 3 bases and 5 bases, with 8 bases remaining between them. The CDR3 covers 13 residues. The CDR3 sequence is CASSIARDQPQHF. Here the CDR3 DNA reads TGTGCCAGTAGTATTGCCAGGGATCAGCCCCAGCATTTT.

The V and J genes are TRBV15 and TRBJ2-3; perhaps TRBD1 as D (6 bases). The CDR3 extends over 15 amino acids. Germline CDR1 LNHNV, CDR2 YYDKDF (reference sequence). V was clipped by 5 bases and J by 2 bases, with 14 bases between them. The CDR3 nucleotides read TGTGCCACCAGCGCCCGGACAGTGAACACAGATACGCAGTATTTT. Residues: CATSARTVNTDTQYF.

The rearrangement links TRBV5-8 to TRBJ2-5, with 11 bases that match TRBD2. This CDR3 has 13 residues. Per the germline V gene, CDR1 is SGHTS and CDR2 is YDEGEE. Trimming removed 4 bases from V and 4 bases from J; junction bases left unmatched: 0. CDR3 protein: CASSGTSGETQYF. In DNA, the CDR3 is TGTGCCAGCAGCGGGACTAGCGGAGAGACCCAGTACTTC.

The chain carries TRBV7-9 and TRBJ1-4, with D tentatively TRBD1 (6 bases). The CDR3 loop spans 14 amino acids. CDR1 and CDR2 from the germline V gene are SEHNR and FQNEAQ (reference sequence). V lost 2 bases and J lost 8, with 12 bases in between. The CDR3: CASSLLGGKEKLFF. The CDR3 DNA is TGTGCCAGCAGCTTACTAGGGGGGAAAGAAAAACTGTTTTTT.

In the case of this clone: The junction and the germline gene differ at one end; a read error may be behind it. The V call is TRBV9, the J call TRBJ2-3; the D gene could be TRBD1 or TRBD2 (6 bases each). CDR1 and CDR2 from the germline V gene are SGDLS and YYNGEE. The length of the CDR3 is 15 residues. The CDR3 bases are TGTGCCAGCAGCTTAAGGGGGGACCGCACGGATACGCAGTATTTT. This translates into CASSLRGDRTDTQYF. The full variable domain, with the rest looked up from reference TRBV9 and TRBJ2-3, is DSGVTQTPKHLITATGQRVTLRCSPRSGDLSVYWYQQSLDQGLQFLIQYYNGEERAKGNILERFSAQQFPDLHSELNLSSLELGDSALYFCASSLRGDRTDTQYFGPGTRLTVL.

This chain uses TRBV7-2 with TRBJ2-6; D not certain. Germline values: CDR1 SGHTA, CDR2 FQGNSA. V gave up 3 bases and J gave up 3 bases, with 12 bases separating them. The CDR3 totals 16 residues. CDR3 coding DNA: TGTGCCAGCAGCTTTAGGCAGGCGCGTGGGGCCAACGTCCTGACTTTC. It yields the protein CASSFRQARGANVLTF.

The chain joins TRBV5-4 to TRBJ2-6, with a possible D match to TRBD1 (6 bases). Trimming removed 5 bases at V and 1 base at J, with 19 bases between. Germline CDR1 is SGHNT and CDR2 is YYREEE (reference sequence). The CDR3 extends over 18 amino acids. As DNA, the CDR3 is TGTGCCAGCAGATGGGGGACACGGACGCCATCTGGGGCCAACGTCCTGACTTTC. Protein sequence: CASRWGTRTPSGANVLTF.

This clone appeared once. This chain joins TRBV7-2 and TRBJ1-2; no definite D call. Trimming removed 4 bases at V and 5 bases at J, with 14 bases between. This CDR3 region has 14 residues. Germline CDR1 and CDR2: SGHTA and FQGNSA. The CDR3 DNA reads TGTGCCAGCAGCTCTCCTCAGGAGAGGTATGGCTACACCTTC. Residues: CASSSPQERYGYTF.

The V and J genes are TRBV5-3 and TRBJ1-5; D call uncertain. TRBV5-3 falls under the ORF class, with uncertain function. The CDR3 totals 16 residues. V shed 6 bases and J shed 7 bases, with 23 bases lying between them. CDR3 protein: CARILPSPIQSQPQHF. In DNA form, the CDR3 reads TGTGCCAGAATCCTCCCTTCTCCCATTCAGAGCCAGCCCCAGCATTTT.